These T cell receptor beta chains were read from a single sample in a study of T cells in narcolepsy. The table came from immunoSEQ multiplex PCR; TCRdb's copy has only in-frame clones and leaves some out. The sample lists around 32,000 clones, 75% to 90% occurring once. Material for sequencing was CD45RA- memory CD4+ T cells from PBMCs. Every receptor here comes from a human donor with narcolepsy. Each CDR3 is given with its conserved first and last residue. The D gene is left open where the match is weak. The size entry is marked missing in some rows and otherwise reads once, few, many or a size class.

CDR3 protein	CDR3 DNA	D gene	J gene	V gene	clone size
CASLTQGGQAFF	TGTGCCAGTTTGACACAGGGAGGTCAGGCTTTCTTT	-	TRBJ1-1	TRBV19	few
CASSIQLQETQYF	TGTGCCAGTAGTATTCAGCTCCAAGAGACCCAGTACTTC	-	TRBJ2-5	TRBV19	-
CASSLDTSGNEQFF	TGTGCCAGCAGCTTAGATACTAGCGGAAATGAGCAGTTCTTC	TRBD2	TRBJ2-1	TRBV11-2	-
CASSLGSGANVLTF	TGCGCCAGCAGCTTAGGATCTGGGGCCAACGTCCTGACTTTC	-	TRBJ2-6	TRBV5-1	-
CASSFSRDYGYTF	TGTGCCAGCAGCTTCTCAAGGGACTATGGCTACACCTTC	-	TRBJ1-2	TRBV7-9	few
CASSLMGGPNYGYTF	TGTGCCAGCAGCCTAATGGGGGGCCCTAACTATGGCTACACCTTC	-	TRBJ1-2	TRBV14	-
CAAKSRGRENEQFF	TGTGCCGCGAAATCTAGAGGCCGAGAGAATGAGCAGTTCTTC	-	TRBJ2-1	TRBV6-5	-
CASSLNGANVLTF	TGTGCCAGCAGCTTAAACGGGGCCAACGTCCTGACTTTC	-	TRBJ2-6	TRBV11-3	-
CASSQTRELYNSPLHF	TGTGCCAGCAGCCAAACGAGGGAACTCTATAATTCACCCCTCCACTTT	-	TRBJ1-6	TRBV7-6	few
CASSFRGASSSYNEQFF	TGTGCCAGCAGCTTTAGGGGGGCGTCGAGCTCCTACAATGAGCAGTTCTTC	-	TRBJ2-1	TRBV11-2	-
CASSIPGGIINEQFF	TGTGCCAGCAGTATCCCCGGGGGGATCATCAATGAGCAGTTCTTC	TRBD2	TRBJ2-1	TRBV6-1	-
CASSVRTGQRDTDTQYF	TGTGCCAGCAGCGTGAGGACGGGACAACGAGACACAGATACGCAGTATTTT	-	TRBJ2-3	TRBV9	-
CASSSGLAGELGGELFF	TGTGCCAGCAGTTCGGGACTAGCGGGAGAGTTGGGCGGGGAGCTGTTTTTT	TRBD2	TRBJ2-2	TRBV28	-
CASSPQVASNQPQHF	TGTGCCAGCTCACCCCAGGTGGCCAGCAATCAGCCCCAGCATTTT	-	TRBJ1-5	TRBV18	-
CATAGALLSYNEQFF	TGTGCCACGGCAGGGGCGTTACTCTCCTACAATGAGCAGTTCTTC	-	TRBJ2-1	TRBV6-1	-
CASSQGRGSSPLHF	TGCGCCAGCAGCCAAGGCCGAGGTAGTTCACCCCTCCACTTT	-	TRBJ1-6	TRBV4-3	few
CANYAGTGGLDTQYF	TGTGCCAATTACGCCGGGACAGGGGGATTGGATACGCAGTATTTT	TRBD1	TRBJ2-3	TRBV19	-
CASSPRQGPDSPLHF	TGTGCCAGCTCACCACGACAGGGACCCGATTCACCCCTCCACTTT	TRBD1	TRBJ1-6	TRBV18	-
CASSPTGTSGRVSYNEQFF	TGTGCCAGCAGTCCAACGGGGACTAGCGGGAGGGTTTCCTACAATGAGCAGTTCTTC	TRBD2	TRBJ2-1	TRBV7-3	-
CASSRDGSTNEKLFF	TGCGCCAGCAGCCGCGACGGCTCAACTAATGAAAAACTGTTTTTT	-	TRBJ1-4	TRBV5-1	-
CSVVREAPYEQYF	TGCAGCGTTGTGAGGGAGGCTCCCTACGAGCAGTACTTC	-	TRBJ2-7	TRBV29-1	-
CASSATGFNQPQHF	TGTGCCAGCAGCGCGACAGGGTTTAATCAGCCCCAGCATTTT	TRBD1	TRBJ1-5	TRBV9	-
CASSVLQSGIGELFF	TGTGCCAGCAGTGTGCTACAATCAGGTATCGGGGAGCTGTTTTTT	-	TRBJ2-2	TRBV2	-
CASSSIRTSGEETQYF	TGCGCCAGCAGCTCTATTCGGACTAGCGGTGAAGAGACCCAGTACTTC	TRBD2	TRBJ2-5	TRBV5-1	-
CASKGSNQPQHF	TGTGCCAGCAAAGGCAGTAATCAGCCCCAGCATTTT	-	TRBJ1-5	TRBV28	once
CASSEVPGQGEAFF	TGTGCCAGCAGTGAAGTTCCGGGACAGGGTGAGGCTTTCTTT	TRBD1	TRBJ1-1	TRBV6-5	-
CASSNRVLDTQYF	TGTGCCAGCAGTAATCGGGTGTTAGATACGCAGTATTTT	-	TRBJ2-3	TRBV6-5	-
CASSLGDTDTQYF	TGTGCCAGCAGTTTAGGGGACACAGATACGCAGTATTTT	-	TRBJ2-3	TRBV27	few
CASSLWNGGRDTQYF	TGTGCCAGCAGTTTATGGAACGGGGGTAGAGATACGCAGTATTTT	-	TRBJ2-3	TRBV28	-
CASSWEDLEGTEAFF	TGTGCCAGCAGCTGGGAGGATTTGGAGGGCACTGAAGCTTTCTTT	-	TRBJ1-1	TRBV5-4	once
CASSDHRARRDQPQHF	TGTGCCAGCAGTGACCACCGGGCGAGAAGGGATCAGCCCCAGCATTTT	-	TRBJ1-5	TRBV2	few
CASSKGYRDTGELFF	TGTGCCAGCAGCAAAGGCTACAGAGACACCGGGGAGCTGTTTTTT	-	TRBJ2-2	TRBV21-1	-
CASSLMGLRTDTQYF	TGTGCCAGCAGCTTAATGGGCCTCCGCACAGATACGCAGTATTTT	-	TRBJ2-3	TRBV7-3	few
CASSYTQGDTGELFF	TGTGCCAGCTCATACACCCAAGGGGACACCGGGGAGCTGTTTTTT	-	TRBJ2-2	TRBV18	-
CASSQDGGPSISPLHF	TGCGCCAGCAGCCAAGATGGGGGTCCGTCCATTTCACCCCTCCACTTT	-	TRBJ1-6	TRBV4-3	-
CAISSPGQGVPYEQYF	TGTGCCATCAGTTCGCCGGGACAGGGGGTCCCCTACGAGCAGTACTTC	TRBD1	TRBJ2-7	TRBV10-3	once
CASSWDRREQYF	TGTGCCAGCAGCTGGGACAGACGCGAGCAGTACTTC	TRBD1	TRBJ2-7	TRBV5-4	-
CATSRDLTGHEQYF	TGTGCCACCAGCAGAGATCTAACAGGGCACGAGCAGTACTTC	-	TRBJ2-7	TRBV15	-
CASSLSSGGADLYEQYF	TGTGCCAGCAGCTTATCTAGCGGGGGGGCCGATCTCTACGAGCAGTACTTC	TRBD2	TRBJ2-7	TRBV11-2	-
CASSKLAGVGNNEQFF	TGTGCCAGCAGCAAACTAGCGGGAGTAGGTAACAATGAGCAGTTCTTC	TRBD2	TRBJ2-1	TRBV2	once
CASSPISESSVRGYTF	TGTGCCAGCTCACCAATCTCTGAGAGTTCCGTTCGCGGCTACACCTTC	-	TRBJ1-2	TRBV18	-
CASSVSARFEQYF	TGCGCCAGCAGTGTATCCGCCAGGTTCGAGCAGTACTTC	-	TRBJ2-7	TRBV10-2	-
CASGQGDGANVLTF	TGCGCCAGCGGACAGGGCGATGGAGCCAACGTCCTGACTTTC	TRBD1	TRBJ2-6	TRBV5-1	-
CASSSARGSYEQYF	TGTGCCAGCAGCTCCGCGCGGGGTTCCTACGAGCAGTACTTC	-	TRBJ2-7	TRBV7-2	-
CASSVVGGQGYNEQFF	TGTGCCAGCAGCGTAGTCGGGGGACAGGGCTACAATGAGCAGTTCTTC	TRBD1	TRBJ2-1	TRBV9	-
CASSLGQGGSGEQYF	TGCGCCAGCAGCTTGGGACAGGGAGGGTCCGGCGAGCAGTACTTC	-	TRBJ2-7	TRBV5-1	-
CASITAGQAPYNEQFF	TGTGCCAGCATTACCGCGGGACAGGCCCCTTACAATGAGCAGTTCTTC	TRBD1	TRBJ2-1	TRBV28	once
CASKGGTGQETQYF	TGTGCCAGCAAGGGGGGGACCGGACAAGAGACCCAGTACTTC	-	TRBJ2-5	TRBV2	-
CASSMGDSYGYTF	TGTGCCAGTAGTATGGGAGACAGCTATGGCTACACCTTC	-	TRBJ1-2	TRBV19	-
CASSDRQGVWDGELFF	TGTGCCAGCAGCGACAGACAGGGGGTTTGGGACGGGGAGCTGTTTTTT	TRBD1	TRBJ2-2	TRBV25-1	-
CASSLAGGQGANEQYF	TGTGCCAGCAGCTTAGCGGGGGGACAGGGGGCTAACGAGCAGTACTTC	TRBD1	TRBJ2-7	TRBV7-2	-
CATSRDHAGSGNTIYF	TGTGCCACCAGCAGAGATCATGCAGGCTCTGGAAACACCATATATTTT	-	TRBJ1-3	TRBV15	-
CASSPRFGAAGPGEQYF	TGTGCCAGCTCACCACGTTTTGGGGCCGCGGGACCCGGCGAGCAGTACTTC	-	TRBJ2-7	TRBV18	-